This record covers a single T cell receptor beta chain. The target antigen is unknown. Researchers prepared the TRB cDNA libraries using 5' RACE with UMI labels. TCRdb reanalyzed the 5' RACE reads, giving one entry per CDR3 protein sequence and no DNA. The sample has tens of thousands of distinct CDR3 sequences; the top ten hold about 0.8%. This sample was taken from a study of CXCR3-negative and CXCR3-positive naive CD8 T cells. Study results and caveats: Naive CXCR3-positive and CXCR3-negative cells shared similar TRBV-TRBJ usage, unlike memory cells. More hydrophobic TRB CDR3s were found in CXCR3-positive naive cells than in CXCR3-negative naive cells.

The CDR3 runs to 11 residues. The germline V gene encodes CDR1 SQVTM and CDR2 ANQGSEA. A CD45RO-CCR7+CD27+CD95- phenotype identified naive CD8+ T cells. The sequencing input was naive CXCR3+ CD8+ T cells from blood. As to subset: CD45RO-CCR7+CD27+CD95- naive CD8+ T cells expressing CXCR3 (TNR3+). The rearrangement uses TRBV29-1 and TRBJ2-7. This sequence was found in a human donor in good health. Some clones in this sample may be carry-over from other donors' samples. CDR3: CSVLHRSEQYF.